This TCR beta chain was observed in a study of shared clonotypes between healthy human individuals (dated by TCRdb to the early 2020s). Context from the whole study: Three men and two women, aged 18 to 49 years, made up the cohort. To increase sequencing depth and limit assay-specific biases, TCR repertoire library preparation and sequencing were carried out by different laboratories using diverse techniques. Blood TCR repertoires of a handful of healthy adults were deeply sequenced to estimate repertoire size and the extent of clonotype sharing between individuals. For each donor, three plates each were used for CD4 naive and CD4 memory, two plates were used for CD8 naive, and one plate was used for CD8 memory. Between about 0.8 and 9 billion PBMCs per donor were obtained by leukapheresis. The paper as a whole reports these results and caveats: Sampling was limited to blood, and TCR repertoires in tissue likely differ from TCR repertoires in blood. When a handful of donors were compared, the shared fraction of clonotypes was around 4.6% for naive CD4, 3.5% to 4% for naive CD8, 2% to 2.5% for memory CD4, and 0.4% for memory CD8. Naive subsets generally had larger estimated clonotype richness than memory subsets did. Compared with non-shared clonotypes, clonotypes shared by all four sorted-subset donors had higher generation probabilities. Pairwise subsampling led to the expectation that sequencing depth would affect the degree of clonotype sharing among donors. Rarefaction of sorted-subset datasets indicated incomplete sequencing despite the large sequencing depth. The small number of donors limited the genetic and exposure-history diversity represented.

The germline V and J ends show losses of 4 bases and 6 bases respectively, and no gene match explains 8 bases of the junction. Its CDR3 holds 16 amino acids, cysteine through phenylalanine. The retained sequence is limited to the CDR3, 48 bases, with the frame set at the first base. Taken from the germline V gene, the CDR1 and CDR2 loops are LGHNA and YSLEER. Worth noting for this clone: Its specific antigen is unknown. No per-base quality is available; no much larger clone lies one base away.

Using the deep immunoSEQ assay, TCR CDR3 regions were amplified from genomic DNA by multiplex PCR. For each cell subset, the extracted genomic DNA was distributed evenly across all wells of several immunoSEQ 96-well plates, and each plate served as one replicate. For sorted subsets, roughly 200 ng of genomic DNA, equivalent to about 30,000 T cell genomes, went into each replicate PCR. Purified libraries were quantified with a Qubit 3.0 fluorometer, sized on a Bioanalyzer 2100, and re-quantified with the KAPA Library Quantification kit. Every immunoSEQ 96-well plate was sequenced on a dedicated single-read 150-cycle Illumina NextSeq 550 flow cell. The authors' pipeline ran thus. Because the immunoSEQ output held only junctional sequences and lacked quality scores, the filtering could not match the filtering applied to full-length reads. To assign V/J genes and CDR3, sequences were annotated using PyIR, a Python wrapper for IgBLAST v1.9, with IMGT germline references. Reads with weak V/J assignments (E-value above 1e-6), missing CDR3, stop codons, out-of-frame junctions, or ambiguous translated residues were removed. V3J clonotypes were defined as sequences sharing an identical inferred V gene, J gene, and CDR3 amino acid sequence. The percentage overlap between two repertoires was calculated by dividing the number of shared unique clonotypes by the size of the smaller repertoire. Repertoire richness was assessed with RTK rarefaction, the Chao1 estimator, and Recon v2.1 estimates of unobserved clonotypes. Generation probabilities were computed with OLGA for all TCRbeta clonotypes obtained by the gDNA method from several donors. The immuneACCESS repertoire file appears here via TCRdb, limited to in-frame rearrangements. These files lack a portion of the clones; in checked studies, under half of the deficit traces to unresolved V genes, and the cause of the others is not known. The V and J calls and the clone size are those of that table, but D and trimming were determined from the DNA. The sample table holds approximately 1.4 million clones, of which roughly 98% were seen once. The top ten constitute about 0.45% of the sample.

The donors were healthy, HIV-negative adults with no recently reported acute infections or vaccinations. Every donor was a Caucasian adult living in Nashville, Tennessee, USA. CD4+ T cells were enriched by magnetic negative selection, after which naive cells were positively selected on CD45RA and the negative fraction was taken as the memory subset. Blood was collected by leukapheresis, and PBMCs were isolated by Ficoll-Histopaque density gradient centrifugation and then cryopreserved in liquid nitrogen vapor phase. Analytical flow cytometry was used to check the purity and quantity of each magnetically sorted T cell population. Each sorted fraction had its genomic DNA isolated and then quantified by UV absorbance on a Nanodrop 2000c.

The sequencing sample was made of naive CD4+ T cells sorted from blood. Sample cell subset or site, as interpreted from the label and publication: CD45RA+ positively selected. This chain is built from TRBV4-3 and TRBJ2-2, and TRBD1 matches 10 of the central bases. The receptor was isolated from a man in his thirties or forties in good health. The DNA sequence is TGCGCCAGCAGCCGCAGACAGGGGGCTTTAGCCGGGGAGCTGTTTTTT. This sequence encodes CASSRRQGALAGELFF.